This T cell receptor beta chain was sequenced in a study of blood T cells in healthy people across ages. Combining a sample-barcoded 5' primer with a J-beta primer mix, a second PCR ran for about 6 to 11 cycles. TCRdb fed the 5' RACE reads into MiXCR, producing one record per CDR3 protein. This sample has roughly 2 million distinct CDR3 sequences; just under 50% occur once, and the top ten carry roughly 2.1%. V was shortened by 0 bases and J by 1 base, with 13 bases between the two germline ends. The CDR3 totals 16 residues. In germline, CDR1 is SNHLY, CDR2 FYNNEI. This clonotype has a handful of counts.

This clonotype was obtained from a woman aged 35 to 49 in good health. The rearrangement links TRBV2 to TRBJ2-7; possible D gene TRBD1, 5 bases. The sequencing input was blood. DNA for the CDR3: TGTGCCAGCAGTGAAGCGCTTCTTGGGGCTTCCTACGAGCAGTACTTC. This translates into CASSEALLGASYEQYF.